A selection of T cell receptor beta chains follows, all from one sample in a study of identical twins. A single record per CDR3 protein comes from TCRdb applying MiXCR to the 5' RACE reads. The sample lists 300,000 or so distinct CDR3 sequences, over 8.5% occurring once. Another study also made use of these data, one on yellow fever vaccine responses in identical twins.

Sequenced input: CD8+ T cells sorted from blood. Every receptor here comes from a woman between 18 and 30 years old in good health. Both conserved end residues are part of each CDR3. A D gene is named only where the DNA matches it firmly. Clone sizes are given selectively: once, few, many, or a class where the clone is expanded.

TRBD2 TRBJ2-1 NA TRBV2 TGTACCAGCTGTTTAGCGAACCGACTAGCGGACTCCTACAATGAGCAGTTCTTC CTSCLANRLADSYNEQFF
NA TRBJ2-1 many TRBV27 TGTGCCAGCAGTTCTCCGGCTAAGGATGAGCAGTTCTTC CASSSPAKDEQFF
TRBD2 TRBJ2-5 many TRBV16 TGTGCCAGCTCACTAGCGGGACCAAAAGAGACCCAGTACTTC CASSLAGPKETQYF
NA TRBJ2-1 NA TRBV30 TGTGCCTGGAGTGTTATTGCGGAGGATGAGCAGTTCTTC CAWSVIAEDEQFF
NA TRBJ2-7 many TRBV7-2 TGTGCCAGCAGCACCGGAAGCGGCTACGAGCAGTACTTC CASSTGSGYEQYF
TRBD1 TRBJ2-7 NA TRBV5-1 TGCGCCAGCAGCTTAGACAGGGGAGACGAGCAGTACTTC CASSLDRGDEQYF
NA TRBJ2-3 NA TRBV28 TGTGCCAGCACCCCGGACAACACAGATACGCAGTATTTT CASTPDNTDTQYF
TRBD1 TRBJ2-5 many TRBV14 TGTGCCAGCAGCCCATGGGGACAGGGTAACCAAGAGACCCAGTACTTC CASSPWGQGNQETQYF
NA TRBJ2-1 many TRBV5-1 TGCGCCAGCAGCTTGTTAGGGAACTCCTACAATGAGCAGTTCTTC CASSLLGNSYNEQFF
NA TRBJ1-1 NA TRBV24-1 TGTGCCACCAGTGATAGGTATAACACTGAAGCTTTCTTT CATSDRYNTEAFF
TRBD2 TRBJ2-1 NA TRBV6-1 TGTGCCAGCAGTCAACTAGCGGGGGGCCTGGATGAGCAGTTCTTC CASSQLAGGLDEQFF
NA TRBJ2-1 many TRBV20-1 TGCAGTGCGCCACGAGGGGGTACCTCCTACAATGAGCAGTTCTTC CSAPRGGTSYNEQFF
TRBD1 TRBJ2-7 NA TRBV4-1 TGCGCCAGCAGCCAGGGGACAGGGGGTACCTACGAGCAGTACTTC CASSQGTGGTYEQYF
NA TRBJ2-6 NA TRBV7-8 TGTGCCAGCAGCCCCCAGGGGGGTCCCGGGGCCAACGTCCTGACTTTC CASSPQGGPGANVLTF
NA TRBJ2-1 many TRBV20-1 TGCAGTGCTAGGGACCCACGCTCCTACAATGAGCAGTTCTTC CSARDPRSYNEQFF
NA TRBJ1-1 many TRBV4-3 TGCGCCAGCAGCCAAGCCTGGGGGATTGAAGCTTTCTTT CASSQAWGIEAFF
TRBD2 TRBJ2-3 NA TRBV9 TGTGCCAGCAGCGTAGAGGCGGGGGGAACAGATACGCAGTATTTT CASSVEAGGTDTQYF
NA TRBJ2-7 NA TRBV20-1 TGCAGTGCTAGAGAGCAGAGCTTCGGGACACAATCCTACGAGCAGTACTTC CSAREQSFGTQSYEQYF
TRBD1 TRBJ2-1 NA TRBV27 TGTGCCAGCAGTTTTGGGACAGGGGGTAAAAATGAGCAGTTCTTC CASSFGTGGKNEQFF
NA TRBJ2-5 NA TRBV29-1 TGCAGCGTCGTACTCGGACTATGGCGGGAACAAGAGACCCAGTACTTC CSVVLGLWREQETQYF
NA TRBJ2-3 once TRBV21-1 TGTGCCAGCAGCAAAGCGACAGATGATTCTAGCACAGATACGCAGTATTTT CASSKATDDSSTDTQYF
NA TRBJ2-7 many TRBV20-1 TGCAGTGCTACTGACAGGGACTCCAGTACAGGGACCCCCTACGAGCAGTACTTC CSATDRDSSTGTPYEQYF
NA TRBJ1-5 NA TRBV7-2 TGTGCCAGCAGCTTAGAAGTGATGGGTGGTCAGCCCCAGCATTTT CASSLEVMGGQPQHF
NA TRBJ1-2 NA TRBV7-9 TGTGCCAGCAGCCCAAGTCCGGCAGGGCAAGGCTACACCTTC CASSPSPAGQGYTF
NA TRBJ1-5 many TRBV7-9 TGTGCCAGCAGCTTACAGAATCAGCCCCAGCATTTT CASSLQNQPQHF
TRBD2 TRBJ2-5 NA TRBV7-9 TGTGCCAGCAGCTCTACTTCCGGGACTAGCGGGTCAGAGACCCAGTACTTC CASSSTSGTSGSETQYF
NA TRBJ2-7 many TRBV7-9 TGTGCCAGCAGCTTGGTTCCAGGGACATACGAGCAGTACTTC CASSLVPGTYEQYF
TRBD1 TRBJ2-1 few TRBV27 TGTGCCAGCAAAACCCCCCCCGGGACAGGGGGCTACAATGAGCAGTTCTTC CASKTPPGTGGYNEQFF
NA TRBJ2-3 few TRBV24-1 TGTGCCACCAGTGATTTGGGCAGGACCGAGAAACGCACAGATACGCAGTATTTT CATSDLGRTEKRTDTQYF
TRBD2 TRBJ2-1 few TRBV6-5 TGTGCCAGCAGTATACTAGCGGGAGGCTCCTACAATGAGCAGTTCTTC CASSILAGGSYNEQFF
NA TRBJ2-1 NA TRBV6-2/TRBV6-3 TGTGCCAGCAGTTACTCATCAGGCCCGGGGTACAATGAGCAGTTCTTC CASSYSSGPGYNEQFF
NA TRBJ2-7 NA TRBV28 TGTGCCAGCAGTTTAAACAGGGCAGCCTACGAGCAGTACTTC CASSLNRAAYEQYF
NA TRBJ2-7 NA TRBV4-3 TGCGCCAGCAGCCAAGATCCCGTTCCCACCTACGAGCAGTACTTC CASSQDPVPTYEQYF
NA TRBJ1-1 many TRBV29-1 TGCAGCGTTGAGGGTAGGGCCCCTGAAGCTTTCTTT CSVEGRAPEAFF
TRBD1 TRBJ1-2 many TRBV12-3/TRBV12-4 TGTGCCAGCCGGGACAGGGTCTATGGCTACACCTTC CASRDRVYGYTF
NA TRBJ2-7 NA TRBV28 TGTGCCAGCTGCCAGGGGAAGTTAACCTACGAGCAGTACTTC CASCQGKLTYEQYF
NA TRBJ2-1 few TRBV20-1 TGCAGTGCTAGAGATCTTGACGCCAGCTCCTACAATGAGCAGTTCTTC CSARDLDASSYNEQFF
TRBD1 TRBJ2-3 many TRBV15 TGTGCCACCAGCGGTATCTTACAGGGGGCTTGGGATACGCAGTATTTT CATSGILQGAWDTQYF
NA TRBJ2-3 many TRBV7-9 TGTGCCAGCAGCCCGCGTTGGTGGGATAGCACAGATACGCAGTATTTT CASSPRWWDSTDTQYF
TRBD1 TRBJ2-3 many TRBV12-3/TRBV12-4 TGTGCCAGCAGTCAGGGGGCTAGCACAGATACGCAGTATTTT CASSQGASTDTQYF
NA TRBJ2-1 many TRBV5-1 TGCGCCAGCAGCTTGACCTACCAGGGTGAGAGCTCCTACAATGAGCAGTTCTTC CASSLTYQGESSYNEQFF
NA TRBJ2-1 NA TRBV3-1 TGTGCCGGCAGCCTCCAATTCGGGTATAGCTCCTACAATGAGCAGTTCTTC CAGSLQFGYSSYNEQFF
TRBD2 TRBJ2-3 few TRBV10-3 TGTGCCATCAGTGGAACTAGCGGGAGAACTAGCACAGATACGCAGTATTTT CAISGTSGRTSTDTQYF
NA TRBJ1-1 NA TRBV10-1 TGCGCCAGCTCTAAAACCCGGGACCCCCGTGGAGCTTTCTTT CASSKTRDPRGAFF
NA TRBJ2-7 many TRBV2 TGTGCCAGCAGTGATCCTTTGAACGAGCAGTACTTC CASSDPLNEQYF
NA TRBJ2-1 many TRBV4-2 TGTGCCAGCAGCCAGGATGGTGGCGGGCCATCCTACAATGAGCAGTTCTTC CASSQDGGGPSYNEQFF
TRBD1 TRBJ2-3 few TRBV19 TGTGCCAGTTTCGACAGGGAAACAGATACGCAGTATTTT CASFDRETDTQYF
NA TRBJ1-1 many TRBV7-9 TGTGCCAGCAGCTTAATTCCAGGGGAAGGTTCCGCTGAAGCTTTCTTT CASSLIPGEGSAEAFF
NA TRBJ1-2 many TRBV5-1 TGCGCCAGCAGCGGCGACAGTTGGGTCTATGGCTACACCTTC CASSGDSWVYGYTF
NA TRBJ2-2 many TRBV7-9 TGTGCCAGCAGCCACCCCACCGGGGAGCTGTTTTTT CASSHPTGELFF
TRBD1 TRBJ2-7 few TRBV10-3 TGTGCCATCAGTGACCCGGGACAGGGTGGGGAAGAGCAGTACTTC CAISDPGQGGEEQYF